These 15 T cell receptor beta chains share one sample of origin, sequenced in a study of OX40 agonist ivuxolimab in advanced cancers. Here immunoSEQ multiplex PCR was the method, and the copy in TCRdb shows in-frame clones only, minus some. In the table there are roughly 67,000 clones, 88% of which are singletons. The source was CD4+ or CD8+ T cells sorted from blood, collected in a trial of the OX40 agonist ivuxolimab. These receptors originate from an adult with an advanced solid tumor such as melanoma, head and neck, liver or kidney cancer.

V gene TRBV28 combines with J gene TRBJ1-4; D possibly corresponds to TRBD1 (6 bases). The CDR3 consists of 15 residues. Deletions cut 8 bases from V and 8 bases from J, with 21 bases between. From germline, CDR1 is MDHEN and CDR2 SYDVKM. CDR3 coding DNA: TGTGCCAGCGGATCGAACGGACAGAAATACGAAAAACTGTTTTTT. The encoded protein is CASGSNGQKYEKLFF. The full variable domain, in which reference TRBV28 and TRBJ1-4 provide the parts outside the CDR3, is DVKVTQSSRYLVKRTGEKVFLECVQDMDHENMFWYRQDPGLGLRLIYFSYDVKMKEKGDIPEGYSVSREKKERFSLILESASTNQTSMYLCASGSNGQKYEKLFFGSGTQLSVL.

V is TRBV6-5 and J is TRBJ1-1; no firm D call. Trimming pared 0 bases from V and 6 bases from J, leaving 11 bases between. The CDR3 sequence is 14 residues long. Germline V CDR1 and CDR2: MNHEY, SVGAGI. For the CDR3, the DNA is TGTGCCAGCAGTTACTCTGCGTATAGGGCTGAAGCTTTCTTT. Translating gives CASSYSAYRAEAFF.

CDR3 DNA sequence: TGTGCCAGCAGAGCGGGGGCCCTCAACGGGGAGCTGTTTTTT. Encoded protein: CASRAGALNGELFF. The rearrangement uses TRBV6-1 and TRBJ2-2, with 8 bases identical to TRBD2. V lost 6 bases to trimming and J lost 7 bases; unmatched junction nucleotides: 7. The length of the CDR3 is 14 residues. The germline V gene has CDR1 MNHNS and CDR2 SASEGT.

A single count supports this clone. The chain combines TRBV7-9 with TRBJ2-1; the match to TRBD1 covers 8 bases. V was pared by 2 bases and J by 7 bases, with 7 bases of the junction left unmatched. From germline, CDR1 is SEHNR and CDR2 FQNEAQ (reference sequence). This CDR3 is built from 15 residues. The CDR3 is CASSLTGTGGNEQFF. The CDR3 bases are TGTGCCAGCAGCTTAACAGGGACAGGCGGGAATGAGCAGTTCTTC. Using reference TRBV7-9 and TRBJ2-1 for the parts outside the CDR3, the full variable domain is DTGVSQNPRHKITKRGQNVTFRCDPISEHNRLYWYRQTLGQGPEFLTYFQNEAQLEKSRLLSDRFSAERPKGSFSTLEIQRTEQGDSAMYLCASSLTGTGGNEQFFGPGTRLTVL.

J is TRBJ2-2 and V is TRBV4-1, with D maybe TRBD1 (6 bases). The CDR3 length is 16 residues. Trimming took off 2 bases at V and 2 bases at J, with 12 bases between the two ends. Germline CDR1 and CDR2: MGHRA and YSYEKL. CDR3 in amino acids: CASSQRGQTNTGELFF. The CDR3 DNA is TGCGCCAGCAGCCAAAGAGGACAGACTAACACCGGGGAGCTGTTTTTT.

This chain uses TRBV6-6 with TRBJ1-1; TRBD1 matches at 9 bases. Germline-derived CDR1 and CDR2 are MNHNY and SVGAGI (reference sequence). The V and J ends lost 4 bases and 1 base, in that order; junction bases with no gene match: 4. CDR3 length: 15 residues. DNA for the CDR3: TGTGCCAGCAGTTCGACAGGGGGGAAGAACACTGAAGCTTTCTTT. This sequence encodes CASSSTGGKNTEAFF.

V usage is TRBV7-2 and J usage is TRBJ1-3; D not resolved. Trimming took 5 bases from V and 1 from J, leaving 12 bases between them. Germline CDR1 and CDR2: SGHTA and FQGNSA. CDR3 size: 15 residues. CDR3 residues: CASSPPVLSGNTIYF. The CDR3, as DNA: TGTGCCAGCAGCCCGCCGGTCCTATCTGGAAACACCATATATTTT.

The V and J genes are TRBV19 and TRBJ1-4; D is undetermined. The CDR3 is made up of 15 amino acids. V lost 3 bases, J lost 8 bases, and 16 bases lay in between. Germline CDR1 LNHDA, CDR2 SQIVND (reference sequence). CDR3 amino acids: CASSIGPGQQEKLFF. Written as DNA, the CDR3 is TGTGCCAGTAGTATCGGTCCGGGCCAGCAGGAAAAACTGTTTTTT.

The chain employs TRBV10-2 and TRBJ1-5; the D is unclear. Per germline, CDR1 WSHSY and CDR2 SAAADI. The CDR3 is 15 residues long. V gave up 7 bases and J gave up 6 bases, with 19 bases separating them. CDR3 sequence: CASKKDGRVGQPQHF. For the CDR3, the DNA is TGCGCCAGCAAGAAGGACGGGCGGGTGGGTCAGCCCCAGCATTTT.

The rearrangement joins TRBV7-8 to TRBJ2-7; 9 bases map to TRBD2. Per the germline V gene, CDR1 is SGHVS and CDR2 is FQNEAQ. This CDR3 spans 16 amino acids. Trimming took 3 bases from V and 0 from J; bases not matched to a gene: 6. CDR3 in amino acids: CASSLEAGGSSYEQYF. The CDR3 nucleotides are TGTGCCAGCAGCTTGGAGGCGGGAGGGAGCTCCTACGAGCAGTACTTC.

The gene calls are TRBV6-1 and TRBJ2-1, with 11 bases lining up with TRBD2. The germline V gene has CDR1 MNHNS and CDR2 SASEGT. The CDR3 covers 15 residues. V lost 7 bases to trimming and J lost 8 bases; unmatched junction nucleotides: 10. CDR3 residues: CASKRGGSGGDEQFF. DNA for the CDR3: TGTGCCAGCAAAAGGGGAGGTAGCGGGGGGGATGAGCAGTTCTTC.

This chain joins TRBV9 and TRBJ2-3; 13 nucleotides match TRBD2. The V gene end was trimmed by 1 base and the J gene end by 6 bases; junction bases not matched to a gene: 8. Germline lookup yields CDR1 SGDLS and CDR2 YYNGEE. The CDR3 extends over 17 amino acids. CDR3 protein: CASSVYGLAGAGDTQYF. CDR3 sequence (DNA): TGTGCCAGCAGCGTATATGGACTAGCGGGGGCGGGGGATACGCAGTATTTT. Looking up the rest from reference TRBV9 and TRBJ2-3 gives the full variable domain: DSGVTQTPKHLITATGQRVTLRCSPRSGDLSVYWYQQSLDQGLQFLIQYYNGEERAKGNILERFSAQQFPDLHSELNLSSLELGDSALYFCASSVYGLAGAGDTQYFGPGTRLTVL.

CDR3 nucleotides: TGTGCCAGCAGTGAAGGTAGCGGGAGGTGGACAGATACGCAGTATTTT. This sequence encodes CASSEGSGRWTDTQYF. The chain is built from TRBV6-1 and TRBJ2-3; 10 bases match TRBD2. CDR1 is MNHNS, CDR2 SASEGT, per germline. The CDR3 covers 16 residues. V gave up 1 base and J gave up 3 bases; unmatched junction bases: 4.

Details on this clone: The junction does not match germline at one end; this may be a read error. Additional DNA sequences in this sample encode the identical CDR3. CDR3 in amino acids: CATSRRTPASYEQYF. The CDR3 region has the DNA TGTGCCACTAGCAGACGGACACCGGCCTCCTACGAGCAGTACTTC. The J gene is TRBJ2-7, the V gene TRBV15, with a weak D call TRBD1 (5 bases). The CDR3 runs to 15 residues. From germline, CDR1 is LNHNV and CDR2 YYDKDF (reference sequence).

This clone was recorded a few times. At one boundary the junction diverges from the germline segment, which might be a read error. In the same sample, other DNA sequences code for this CDR3. CDR3 in amino acids: CASSLGVEETQYF. The CDR3 bases are TGTGCTAGCAGCTTAGGGGTGGAGGAGACCCAGTACTTC. V gene TRBV7-7 combines with J gene TRBJ2-5; perhaps TRBD1 as D (5 bases). CDR3 length: 13 residues. CDR1 SSHAT and CDR2 FNYEAQ come from the germline V gene (reference sequence).